This T cell receptor beta chain was obtained from a study of OX40 agonist ivuxolimab in advanced cancers. This CDR3 spans 14 amino acids. The germline V gene has CDR1 MDHEN and CDR2 SYDVKM. V was trimmed by 7 bases and J by 7 bases, leaving 14 bases between them. TCRdb's copy holds only in-frame clones and misses some; the assay was immunoSEQ multiplex PCR. The table has about 45,000 clones, around nine tenths seen once. Sequencing was performed on CD4+ or CD8+ T cells sorted from blood, taken in a trial of the OX40 agonist ivuxolimab. The TCR sequence derives from an adult with an advanced solid tumor such as melanoma, head and neck, liver or kidney cancer. This chain connects TRBV28 to TRBJ1-6; a weak D match, TRBD1 (6 bases). The CDR3, as DNA: TGTGCCAGCAAGGGGGAACAGTTAAATTCACCCCTCCACTTT. It specifies CASKGEQLNSPLHF.